Below are 20 T cell receptor beta chains sequenced from a single sample in a study of T cells in tumors and immune-related adverse events. Sequencing was performed with immunoSEQ multiplex PCR; in TCRdb, only in-frame clones are kept and a portion is missing. The data contain over 4,500 clones, around three fifths of them singletons. Sequences were derived from gut tissue, sampled from a patient treated with anti-PD-1 therapy. Receptors were obtained from a female donor with metastatic renal cell carcinoma.

About this clone itself: This sample includes further DNA sequences coding for the same CDR3. The rearrangement joins TRBV19 to TRBJ2-1; 7 nucleotides agree with TRBD2. The CDR3 runs to 14 residues. The ends lost 3 bases at V and 4 bases at J; junction bases unmatched: 3. The germline V gene has CDR1 LNHDA and CDR2 SQIVND (reference sequence). The CDR3 DNA is TGTGCCAGTAGTATGGGAGGGGATTACAATGAGCAGTTCTTC. Residues: CASSMGGDYNEQFF. Variable domain in full (rest from reference TRBV19 and TRBJ2-1): DGGITQSPKYLFRKEGQNVTLSCEQNLNHDAMYWYRQDPGQGLRLIYYSQIVNDFQKGDIAEGYSVSREKKESFPLTVTSAQKNPTAFYLCASSMGGDYNEQFFGPGTRLTVL.

This clone was detected only a few times. This rearrangement joins TRBV5-1 to TRBJ2-4; 10 bases align to TRBD2. This CDR3 spans 14 amino acids. In germline, CDR1 is SGHRS, CDR2 YFSETQ. The junction had 5 bases not matched to a gene; V was cut back by 3 bases and J by 8 bases. The CDR3 spells CASSSSGSGDIQYF. The CDR3 nucleotides are TGCGCCAGCAGCTCTAGCGGGAGTGGAGACATTCAGTACTTC.

V usage is TRBV19 and J usage is TRBJ2-5; 7 positions match TRBD1. CDR3 length equals 16 residues. The junction had 9 bases not matched to a gene; V was cut back by 5 bases and J by 0 bases. Germline lookup yields CDR1 LNHDA and CDR2 SQIVND (reference sequence). The CDR3 DNA follows: TGTGCCAGTAGTGGGATGAACAGGGGCAACCAAGAGACCCAGTACTTC. This gives the protein CASSGMNRGNQETQYF.

V is TRBV5-5 and J is TRBJ1-2; a possible D gene is TRBD1 (6 bases). The CDR3 runs to 14 residues. V lost 0 bases to trimming and J lost 4 bases, with 10 bases between them. Looked up from germline, CDR1 is SGHKS and CDR2 is YYEKEE (reference sequence). The CDR3 nucleotides read TGTGCCAGCAGCTTGGAGTCCAGGGGCTATGGCTACACCTTC. Protein sequence: CASSLESRGYGYTF.

The chain employs TRBV6-5 and TRBJ1-2, with unresolved D. The CDR3 totals 12 residues. V dropped 5 bases and J dropped 8 bases, with 12 bases sitting between them. Germline CDR1 and CDR2: MNHEY and SVGAGI. CDR3 sequence (DNA): TGTGCCAGCAGTCAGCAAGCCTCAGGCTACACCTTC. Its translation is CASSQQASGYTF.

The chain carries TRBV29-1 and TRBJ1-1, with TRBD1 matching over 11 bases. CDR1 and CDR2 (germline): SQVTM, ANQGSEA. This CDR3 spans 14 amino acids. Trimming took 6 bases from V and 4 from J; bases not matched to a gene: 7. This CDR3 reads CSVKRGTGGTEAFF. DNA for the CDR3: TGCAGCGTCAAAAGGGGGACAGGGGGCACTGAAGCTTTCTTT.

This clone has just one count. The chain carries TRBV19 and TRBJ2-7; D uncertain. The V end lost 5 bases, the J end lost 4 bases, and 12 bases lay between the germline ends. This CDR3 comprises 13 residues. Germline loops: CDR1 LNHDA, CDR2 SQIVND (reference sequence). The CDR3 DNA reads TGTGCCAGTAGTCGACCCGACACGTACGAGCAGTACTTC. Amino acids: CASSRPDTYEQYF.

V and J are TRBV10-3 and TRBJ2-3; D call uncertain. V dropped 10 bases and J dropped 0 bases, with 14 bases sitting between them. The CDR3 contains 14 residues. Germline V CDR1 and CDR2: ENHRY, SYGVKD. The CDR3 loop reads CATFNSRSTDTQYF. CDR3 DNA sequence: TGTGCCACCTTCAACAGTCGGAGCACAGATACGCAGTATTTT.

In its sample, this clone ranks as medium-sized. The V call is TRBV19, the J call TRBJ2-1; TRBD1 agrees at 7 bases. Germline assignment: CDR1 LNHDA and CDR2 SQIVND (reference sequence). The J segment lost 6 bases and the V segment lost 2 bases, leaving 4 bases of the junction unmatched. This CDR3 has 14 amino acids. CDR3 DNA: TGTGCCAGTAGTATATCCCGGGACAGCAATGAGCAGTTCTTC. It encodes CASSISRDSNEQFF.

The CDR3 reads CASSEAGFGPFGEQYF. CDR3 nucleotides: TGTGCCAGCAGTGAAGCGGGTTTTGGTCCCTTCGGGGAGCAGTACTTC. The V gene is TRBV6-1, the J gene TRBJ2-7; D uncertain. From germline, CDR1 is MNHNS and CDR2 SASEGT. The CDR3 is 16 residues long. Trimming took off 0 bases at V and 7 bases at J, with 19 bases between the two ends.

This chain connects TRBV7-9 to TRBJ2-1; D is unclear. V was pared by 6 bases and J by 8 bases, with 11 bases between. CDR1 and CDR2 from the germline V gene are SEHNR and FQNEAQ (reference sequence). This CDR3 comprises 12 residues. Written as DNA, the CDR3 is TGTGCCAGCAGTCCGGAAGGGTATGAGCAGTTCTTC. This encodes CASSPEGYEQFF.

The chain links TRBV19 to TRBJ2-5, with 9 bases lining up with TRBD2. Looked up from germline, CDR1 is LNHDA and CDR2 is SQIVND (reference sequence). The V gene end was trimmed by 6 bases and the J gene end by 0 bases; junction bases not matched to a gene: 8. The length of the CDR3 is 16 residues. CDR3 region: CASRGGGGVHQETQYF. The CDR3 nucleotides are TGTGCCAGTAGGGGAGGCGGGGGGGTTCACCAAGAGACCCAGTACTTC.

This clone has only a few counts. The genes are TRBV11-3 and TRBJ2-2; TRBD2 might be the D (7 bases). CDR3 size: 16 residues. V was cut by 5 bases and J by 8 bases, with 21 bases left in between. Per germline, CDR1 SGHNT and CDR2 YENEEA. In nucleotides, the CDR3 is TGTGCCAGCAGCCTACCGGGGGGCTTATACATAGGGGAGCTGTTTTTT. Translation: CASSLPGGLYIGELFF.

The chain recombines TRBV5-1 with TRBJ2-1; D ambiguous. V lost 4 bases to trimming and J lost 3 bases, with 8 bases between them. The length of the CDR3 is 13 residues. Germline V gene data show CDR1 as SGHRS and CDR2 as YFSETQ. DNA of the CDR3: TGCGCCAGCAGCCTGGACGACTACAATGAGCAGTTCTTC. This codes for CASSLDDYNEQFF.

By its share, this clone is medium-sized. V usage is TRBV4-2 and J usage is TRBJ1-4; possibly TRBD1 for D (6 bases). This CDR3 has 15 amino acids. Germline CDR1 LGHNA, CDR2 YNFKEQ. Trimming stripped 1 base from V and 1 base from J, with 7 bases between. The CDR3: CASSQGGLTNEKLFF. CDR3 bases: TGTGCCAGCAGCCAAGGGGGGCTAACTAATGAAAAACTGTTTTTT.

This clone was seen only a few times. The chain uses TRBV6-1 and TRBJ2-3; no firm D call. Trimming pared 5 bases from V and 2 bases from J, leaving 5 bases between. The germline V gene encodes CDR1 MNHNS and CDR2 SASEGT. This CDR3 contains 12 residues. The CDR3 DNA sequence: TGTGCCAGCAGTTCCCCCACAGATACGCAGTATTTT. As protein: CASSSPTDTQYF.

By share of the sample, this clone is medium-sized. The chain is built from TRBV20-1 and TRBJ1-1, with D possibly TRBD1 on 5 matching bases. The V gene lost 6 bases and the J gene lost 5 bases, with 10 bases spanning the gap. The CDR3 is 11 amino acids. Germline lookup yields CDR1 DFQATT and CDR2 SNEGSKA (reference sequence). CDR3: CSASDSTEAFF. The CDR3 nucleotides read TGCAGTGCCTCTGACAGTACTGAAGCTTTCTTT.

By share, this clone ranks as medium-sized. The rearrangement joins TRBV5-4 to TRBJ2-5; 10 nucleotides line up with TRBD2. The CDR3 loop spans 15 amino acids. The V segment lost 4 bases and the J segment 2 bases; nucleotides outside the gene matches: 5. Germline V CDR1 and CDR2: SGHNT, YYREEE (reference sequence). The CDR3 DNA sequence: TGTGCCAGCAGCCCCGGACTAGCGGTACAAGAGACCCAGTACTTC. Encoded protein: CASSPGLAVQETQYF.

The J gene is TRBJ1-2, the V gene TRBV6-4; the D gene is possibly TRBD1 (5 bases). V was trimmed by 5 bases and J by 4 bases, leaving 14 bases between them. The CDR3 is made up of 14 amino acids. Germline assignment: CDR1 MRHNA and CDR2 SNTAGT. In DNA form, the CDR3 reads TGTGCCAGCAGTTCGGACGGGGGTGGCTATGGCTACACCTTC. Its protein is CASSSDGGGYGYTF.

The J gene is TRBJ2-5, the V gene TRBV5-4, with TRBD2 matching 13 bases. V dropped 4 bases and J dropped 1; count of bases not matched to a gene: 13. This CDR3 contains 19 residues. Germline CDR1 and CDR2: SGHNT and YYREEE (reference sequence). CDR3: CASSRGTSGIRTSQETQYF. DNA of the CDR3: TGTGCCAGCAGCAGGGGGACTAGCGGGATAAGAACCTCCCAAGAGACCCAGTACTTC.